The next 3 T cell receptor beta chains were all read from a single sample in a study of blood T cell repertoires in COVID-19. The repertoire was sequenced with immunoSEQ multiplex PCR; TCRdb's copy has only in-frame clones and lacks some. The sample yields about 270,000 clones, 88% seen once. Sequenced: PBMCs or T cells enriched from blood (not recorded which). These receptors were collected from a woman aged 55 to 70 in a cohort exposed to, infected with or recovered from COVID-19 (not recorded which).

The chain carries TRBV25-1 and TRBJ1-2, with a possible D match to TRBD1 (6 bases). Trimming stripped 3 bases from V and 4 bases from J, with 15 bases between. The CDR3 runs to 15 residues. Germline V gene data show CDR1 as MGHDK and CDR2 as SYGVNS. The CDR3 reads CASSDSGDPFYGYTF. DNA for the CDR3: TGTGCCAGCAGTGACTCAGGGGATCCTTTCTATGGCTACACCTTC.

This clone was seen just once. The chain uses TRBV28 and TRBJ1-4, with D possibly being TRBD1 (6 bases). Trimming removed 7 bases from V and 9 bases from J, with 27 bases in between. This CDR3 has 17 residues. Germline CDR1 reads MDHEN; CDR2 reads SYDVKM. The CDR3 DNA reads as TGTGCCAGCAAAACTGGACGTCCGCGGGGGCTGGAGAAAAAACTGTTTTTT. This gives the protein CASKTGRPRGLEKKLFF.

The V gene is TRBV3-1 (or the pseudogene TRBV3-2), the J gene TRBJ1-6, with D tentatively TRBD1 (6 bases). This CDR3 is 15 amino acids long. Per germline, CDR1 LGHDT and CDR2 YNNKEL (reference sequence). Trimming removed 5 bases from V and 9 bases from J, with 17 bases in between. In DNA form, the CDR3 reads TGTGCCAGCAGCTTCGACAGGACCTTAGGTTCACCCCTCCACTTT. Translated: CASSFDRTLGSPLHF.